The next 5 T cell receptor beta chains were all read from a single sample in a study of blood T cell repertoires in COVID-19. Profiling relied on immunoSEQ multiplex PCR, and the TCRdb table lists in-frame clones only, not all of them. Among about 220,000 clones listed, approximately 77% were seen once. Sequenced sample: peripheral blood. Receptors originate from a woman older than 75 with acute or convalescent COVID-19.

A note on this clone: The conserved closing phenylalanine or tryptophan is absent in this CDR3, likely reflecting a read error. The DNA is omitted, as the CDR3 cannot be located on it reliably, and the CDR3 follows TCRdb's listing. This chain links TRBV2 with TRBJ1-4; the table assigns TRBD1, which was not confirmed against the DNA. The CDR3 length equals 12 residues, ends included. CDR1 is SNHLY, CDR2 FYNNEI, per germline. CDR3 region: CASSVRGTGSST.

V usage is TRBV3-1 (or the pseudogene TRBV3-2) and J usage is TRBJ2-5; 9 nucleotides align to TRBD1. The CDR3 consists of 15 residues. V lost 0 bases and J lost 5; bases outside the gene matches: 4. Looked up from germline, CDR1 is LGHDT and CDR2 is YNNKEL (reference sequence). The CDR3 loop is CASSQEGQGWETQYF. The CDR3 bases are TGTGCCAGCAGCCAAGAAGGACAGGGGTGGGAGACCCAGTACTTC.

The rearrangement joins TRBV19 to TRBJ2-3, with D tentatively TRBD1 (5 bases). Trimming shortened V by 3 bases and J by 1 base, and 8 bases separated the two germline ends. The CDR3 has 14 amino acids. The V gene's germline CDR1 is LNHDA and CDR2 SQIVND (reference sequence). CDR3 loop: CASSIDSRTDTQYF. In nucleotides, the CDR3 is TGTGCCAGTAGTATTGACAGCCGCACAGATACGCAGTATTTT. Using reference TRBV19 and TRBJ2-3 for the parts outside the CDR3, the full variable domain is DGGITQSPKYLFRKEGQNVTLSCEQNLNHDAMYWYRQDPGQGLRLIYYSQIVNDFQKGDIAEGYSVSREKKESFPLTVTSAQKNPTAFYLCASSIDSRTDTQYFGPGTRLTVL.

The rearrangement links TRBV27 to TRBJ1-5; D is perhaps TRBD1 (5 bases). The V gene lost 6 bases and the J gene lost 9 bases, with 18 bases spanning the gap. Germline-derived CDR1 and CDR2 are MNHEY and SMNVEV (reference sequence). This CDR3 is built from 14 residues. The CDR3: CASRAGAGKRPQHF. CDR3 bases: TGTGCCAGCAGGGCTGGGGCAGGGAAAAGGCCCCAGCATTTT.

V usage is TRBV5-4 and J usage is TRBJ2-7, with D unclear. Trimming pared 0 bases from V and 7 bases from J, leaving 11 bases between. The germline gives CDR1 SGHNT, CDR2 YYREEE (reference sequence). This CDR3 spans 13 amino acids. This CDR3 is CASSLDSGYEQYF. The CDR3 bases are TGTGCCAGCAGCTTGGATTCAGGTTATGAGCAGTACTTC.